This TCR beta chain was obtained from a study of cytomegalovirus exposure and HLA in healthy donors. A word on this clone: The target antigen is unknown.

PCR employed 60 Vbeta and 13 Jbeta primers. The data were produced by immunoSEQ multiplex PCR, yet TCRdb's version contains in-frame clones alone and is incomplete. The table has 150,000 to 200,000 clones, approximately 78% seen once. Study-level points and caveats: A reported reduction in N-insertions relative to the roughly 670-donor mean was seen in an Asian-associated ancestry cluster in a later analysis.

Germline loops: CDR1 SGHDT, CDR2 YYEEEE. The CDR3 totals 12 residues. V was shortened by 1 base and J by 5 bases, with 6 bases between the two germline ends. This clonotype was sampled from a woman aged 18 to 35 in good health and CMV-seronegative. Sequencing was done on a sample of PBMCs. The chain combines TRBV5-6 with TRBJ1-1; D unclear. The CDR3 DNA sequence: TGTGCCAGCAGCTTGCGGGAGACTGAAGCTTTCTTT. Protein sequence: CASSLRETEAFF. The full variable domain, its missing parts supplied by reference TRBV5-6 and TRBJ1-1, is DAGVTQSPTHLIKTRGQQVTLRCSPKSGHDTVSWYQQALGQGPQFIFQYYEEEERQRGNFPDRFSGHQFPNYSSELNVNALLLGDSALYLCASSLRETEAFFGQGTRLTVV.